Detailed here is one T cell receptor beta chain. These data come from a study of cytotoxic CD8 clonotypes in ibrutinib-treated CLL. TCRdb's table, derived via immunoSEQ multiplex PCR, lists solely in-frame clones and lacks some. The sample holds 200,000 to 250,000 clones, roughly 65% seen once. Germline CDR1 GTSNPN, CDR2 SVGIG (reference sequence). The CDR3 is 13 residues long. V trimming: 4 bases; J trimming: 7 bases; junction bases outside the gene matches: 7. This rearrangement joins TRBV30 to TRBJ1-2, with 9 bases lining up with TRBD1. Sample: PBMCs, taken after 12 months of ibrutinib treatment. The clonotype originates from a human donor with chronic lymphocytic leukemia. CDR3 sequence (DNA): TGTGCCTGGACCCGGACAGGGGCTTCTGGCTACACCTTC. Its translation: CAWTRTGASGYTF. Looking up the rest from reference TRBV30 and TRBJ1-2 gives the full variable domain: SQTIHQWPATLVQPVGSPLSLECTVEGTSNPNLYWYRQAAGRGLQLLFYSVGIGQISSEVPQNLSASRPQDRQFILSSKKLLLSDSGFYLCAWTRTGASGYTFGSGTRLTVV.